This TCR beta chain was observed in a study of blood T cell repertoires in COVID-19 (dated by TCRdb to 2019 to 2021). As for the study more broadly: The collaborator samples originated in the United States, Italy and Spain and spanned the acute and convalescent phases of COVID-19. The samples were drawn from the first 160 participants of the ongoing ImmuneRACE study and from some 1,300 subjects provided by 6 global collaborators. The material from the prospective study consisted of cDNA or gDNA derived from T cells, B-cell-depleted T cells, or PBMCs. The repertoires were released in a freely available public database meant as a resource for research on the immune response to SARS-CoV-2. Where available, HLA class I and class II types were obtained from metadata supplied by the sample provider rather than from assay-based typing. A de-identified subject ID, COVID-19 status, age in years and sex were almost always included in the sample metadata. The dataset comprised deeply sampled blood TCRbeta repertoires from subjects exposed to, actively infected with, or recovered from COVID-19.

V and J are truncated by 5 bases and 0 bases respectively, leaving an intervening sequence of 11 bases. The germline V gene encodes CDR1 SQVTM and CDR2 ANQGSEA. The CDR3, from cysteine to phenylalanine, totals 14 residues. CDR3 DNA only is kept here, 42 bases in frame from base 1. The collaborating institutions used their own protocols to collect whole blood in K2EDTA tubes. For TCRbeta analysis, collaborator samples were shipped as frozen whole blood, as isolated PBMCs, or as DNA extracted from either sample type. Remarks on this clone: Its antigen is still unknown. Base qualities are not provided; no much larger clone lies one nucleotide away.

The study at large found these results: Clinical and demographic metadata were provided uncurated, with the amount varying by source and participant.

The immunoSEQ Assay, a bias-controlled multiplex PCR, was used to amplify TCRbeta CDR3 regions from genomic DNA. The published analysis was carried out like this. The number of nucleated cells in each sample was estimated by amplification of reference gene primers within the assay. To quantify the absolute abundance of each unique TCRbeta CDR3 rearrangement, sequence reads were collapsed and filtered. For each sample, productive Simpson clonality was calculated as the square root of Simpson's diversity index over productive rearrangements. TCRdb holds this immuneACCESS table with in-frame rearrangements only. Some clones are missing; in checked studies, unresolved V genes explain under half, and the rest has no known cause. V and J calls and clone size are those listed in that table; D and trimming were worked out from the DNA. Recorded for this sample are more than 150,000 clones; about 88% of them occurred a single time. The ten largest make up less than 3% of the sample.

The chain is assembled from TRBV29-1 and TRBJ1-5, with the identity of the D gene unclear. The receptor was isolated from a man in his forties with active or convalescent COVID-19. Source material: peripheral blood. The encoded CDR3 is CSVRGRGSNQPQHF. The DNA sequence is TGCAGCGTTAGAGGGCGGGGTAGCAATCAGCCCCAGCATTTT.